These 5 T cell receptor beta chains were all obtained from the same sample, sequenced in a study of control samples from healthy donors and cancer patients. Sequenced by immunoSEQ multiplex PCR; TCRdb stores in-frame clones only, minus some. The repertoire has tens of thousands of clones, roughly nine tenths of them found once; the top ten carry roughly 5.5%. Source material: PBMCs. These TCRs come from a man in his sixties with colorectal cancer.

This sequence joins TRBV29-1 and TRBJ1-2; 9 bases map to TRBD1. This CDR3 has 13 residues. Germline CDR1 is SQVTM and CDR2 is ANQGSEA. The V gene end was trimmed by 4 bases and the J gene end by 1 base; junction bases not matched to a gene: 1. CDR3 coding DNA: TGCAGCGTTGTGGACAGGGGTAACTATGGCTACACCTTC. Translation: CSVVDRGNYGYTF. The complete variable domain, with remaining parts taken from reference TRBV29-1 and TRBJ1-2, reads SAVISQKPSRDICQRGTSLTIQCQVDSQVTMMFWYRQQPGQSLTLIATANQGSEATYESGFVIDKFPISRPNLTFSTLTVSNMSPEDSSIYLCSVVDRGNYGYTFGSGTRLTVV.

This clone was observed once. The chain links TRBV12-3 or TRBV12-4 to TRBJ2-2; 7 nucleotides align to TRBD2. The CDR3 has 13 residues. V shed 6 bases, J shed 5 bases, and the junction held 3 bases outside the gene matches. CDR3 DNA sequence: TGTGCCAGCAGCGTGGGGGGGACCGGGGAGCTGTTTTTT. Translating gives CASSVGGTGELFF.

The CDR3 reads CAWTRQQNTEAFF. The CDR3 coding sequence is TGTGCCTGGACACGGCAGCAGAACACTGAAGCTTTCTTT. The chain recombines TRBV30 with TRBJ1-1; no firm D call. Per germline, CDR1 GTSNPN and CDR2 SVGIG (reference sequence). Trimming stripped 4 bases from V and 1 base from J, with 10 bases between. The CDR3 runs 13 residues.

The chain recombines TRBV21-1 with TRBJ1-1. TRBV21-1 represents a pseudogene. The CDR3 covers 21 residues. CDR3 DNA sequence: TGTGCCAGCAGCCCCGGTAGGGGAGTGGGTGGGTTTCGGGCCATGAACACTGAAGCTTTCTTT. It codes for CASSPGRGVGGFRAMNTEAFF.

This clone was recorded once. The gene calls are TRBV4-1 and TRBJ2-2; tentatively, D is TRBD1 or TRBD2 (7 bases each). CDR1 MGHRA and CDR2 YSYEKL come from the germline V gene. Between the trimmed V and J ends, which lost 4 bases and 2 bases, there was a span of 17 bases. The CDR3 is made up of 17 amino acids. The CDR3 is CASSPRAGGDNTGELFF. The CDR3 DNA follows: TGCGCCAGCAGCCCCCGGGCAGGGGGGGATAACACCGGGGAGCTGTTTTTT.